This TCR beta chain was documented in a study of identical twins (dated by TCRdb to about 2016). Regarding the study in general: To test whether fetal clonotypes persist, the study used deep sequencing on TCR alpha and beta repertoires from monozygotic twins, unrelated adults of various ages, and cord blood. Replicate twin experiments were performed at different times using different library preparation protocols to rule out contamination. Study-wide findings and limitations: Out-of-frame TCR alpha sequences shared between twins showed an excess of low generation-probability sequences compared with coincidental sharing between unrelated individuals. Zero-insertion analyses could be partly confounded by invariant T cells such as MAIT and iNKT, although diverse VJ usage argued against such confounding for most clonotypes. A weaker excess of twin sharing was found in beta out-of-frame sequences because the signal-to-noise ratio was lowered by fewer shared sequences. Out-of-frame TCR alpha sharing in monozygotic twins was systematically underestimated by recombination models, whereas sharing between unrelated individuals was in agreement with the recombination models. Because the same donors could not be followed over many years, conclusions were based on cross-sectional statistical analysis. Fewer insertions were carried by abundant cord blood beta clonotypes; a weaker similar trend was observed in young adult naive repertoires, while no such trend was observed in memory repertoires.

Only a few counts were recorded for this clonotype. This clone's antigen is unknown. It has no much larger one-base neighbor in the sample; base qualities were not kept. CDR3 length: 16 amino acids, cysteine to phenylalanine. The retained sequence is limited to the CDR3, 48 bases, with the frame set at the first base. V lost 5 bases and J lost 2 bases, and the count of bases not matched to a germline gene is 6. All donors were healthy Caucasians. Three pairs of female monozygotic twins, all aged roughly 18 to 29 years, were included in the twin cohort. Peripheral blood mononuclear cells were used as the source from which RNA for TCR libraries was isolated. The library came from 5' RACE. The data were produced on an Illumina HiSeq 2000. Template switching introduced a universal primer binding site; the final cDNA contained a unique molecular identifier, enabling accurate counting of TCR cDNA molecules. First-strand cDNA for TCR alpha and beta chains was synthesized from specific primers in the conserved constant-segment region. To control for contamination, every cDNA library was double barcoded, receiving both a SMART-Mk sample barcode and Illumina barcodes. TruSeq adapter sequences, together with Illumina sample barcodes, were added in two successive PCR steps. The Illumina HiSeq platform was used with custom primers to sequence TCR alpha and beta cDNA libraries. In the authors' own workflow: MiGEC was used to process raw reads and extract unique molecular identifiers, and MiXCR was used to find CDR3 positions. For each individual, recombination models were inferred using an EM algorithm with the repgenHMM and IGoR tools. Shared clonotypes were analyzed with the tcR package in R, and sharing was normalized by the product of cloneset sizes. To study raw recombination free of thymic and clonal selection effects, out-of-frame nonproductive sequences were analyzed. The public sequencing data were trimmed at Q25 with fastp and processed into clonotypes with MiXCR by TCRdb, which kept only in-frame beta chains. Rows matching on CDR3 protein sequence are summarized as one entry with the most common DNA and genes. Here the V and J calls rest on TCRdb's processing, not on the authors' analysis. The sample includes 500,000 to 700,000 distinct CDR3 sequences, with about 7.6% observed a single time. Clones ranked in the top ten supply less than 2% of the sample.

This same sample was also part of a study on yellow fever vaccine responses in identical twins. The second publication reports: The T cell response to vaccination in identical twins was reported by the authors to appear partly convergent and partly personalized. The study precisely tracked vaccine-responding T cell clones in identical twins.

This clonotype was sampled from a woman under 30 in good health. The sample taken for sequencing was PBMCs. The rearrangement joined TRBV12-3 or TRBV12-4 to TRBJ2-3; 11 bases in the middle match TRBD2. The DNA is TGTGCCAGCAGTCAGATGACTAGCGGGGACACAGATACGCAGTATTTT. This yields the protein CASSQMTSGDTDTQYF.